This entry features one TCR beta chain sequence. Germline CDR1 reads SGHAT; CDR2 reads FQNNGV. V lost 5 bases and J 3 bases, leaving 14 bases between the germline ends. CDR3 size: 14 residues. The data were obtained in a study of CD8 T cells in Susac syndrome. A quantity of about 0.5 to 1 ug RNA underwent reverse transcription using random hexamers. Coverage of TCR beta CDR3 amplification by immunoSEQ multiplex PCR extended to 54 Vbeta and 13 Jbeta. TCRdb independently ran MiXCR on the immunoSEQ multiplex PCR reads; one entry per CDR3 protein. In the table there are over 100,000 distinct CDR3 sequences, just under 95% of which are singletons.

The source is a human donor with Susac syndrome. Sequenced: CD8+ T cells from PBMCs. The chain joins TRBV11-2 to TRBJ2-7; TRBD1 might be the D (6 bases). The CDR3 nucleotides read TGTGCCAGCAGCCAACGGACAGATGGCTACGAGCAGTACTTC. The encoded protein is CASSQRTDGYEQYF. Full variable domain (rest looked up from reference TRBV11-2 and TRBJ2-7): EAGVAQSPRYKIIEKRQSVAFWCNPISGHATLYWYQQILGQGPKLLIQFQNNGVVDDSQLPKDRFSAERLKGVDSTLKIQPAKLEDSAVYLCASSQRTDGYEQYFGPGTRLTVT.